These 21 T cell receptor beta chains were all obtained from the same sample, sequenced in a study of T cell responses to AZD1222 COVID-19 vaccine. Some clones are missing from TCRdb's copy, which holds only in-frame ones; the method was immunoSEQ multiplex PCR. The table has more than 150,000 clones, under 95% seen once. Specimen: peripheral blood, collected on day 0 of AZD1222 vaccination. These receptors all come from an adult in good health.

The rearrangement joins TRBV27 to TRBJ2-3; no clear D gene. Trimming cost V 6 bases and J 2 bases, with 3 bases left between them. This CDR3 comprises 11 residues. Germline V CDR1 and CDR2: MNHEY, SMNVEV (reference sequence). The CDR3, as DNA: TGTGCCAGCAGCCTCACAGATACGCAGTATTTT. Its translation is CASSLTDTQYF.

The rearrangement joins TRBV11-3 to TRBJ2-3; D not resolved. V lost 3 bases and J 2 bases, leaving 6 bases between the germline ends. This CDR3 comprises 13 residues. CDR1 is SGHNT, CDR2 YENEEA, per germline. CDR3 nucleotides: TGTGCCAGCAGCTTTGAGCTCACAGATACGCAGTATTTT. As protein: CASSFELTDTQYF.

The chain has TRBV29-1 and TRBJ1-1; D is possibly TRBD1 (6 bases). V was pared by 5 bases and J by 5 bases, with 15 bases between. The CDR3 length is 13 residues. Germline V CDR1 and CDR2: SQVTM, ANQGSEA. CDR3 protein: CSVQSGDQTEAFF. The DNA of the CDR3 is TGCAGCGTTCAGTCAGGGGACCAGACTGAAGCTTTCTTT.

This clone has just one count. The J gene is TRBJ2-7, the V gene TRBV28, with 8 bases fitting TRBD2. The germline V gene has CDR1 MDHEN and CDR2 SYDVKM. The CDR3 loop spans 12 amino acids. Trimming cost V 11 bases and J 6 bases; bases outside gene matches: 9. In DNA form, the CDR3 reads TGTGCCCTCAGCGGGAGTGTAGGCGAGCAGTACTTC. It is translated as CALSGSVGEQYF.

This clone was picked up one time. The chain uses TRBV14 and TRBJ1-2; possible D gene TRBD1, 6 bases. V lost 4 bases, J lost 3 bases, and 12 bases lay in between. The CDR3 spans 14 residues. The germline CDR1 and CDR2 sequences are SGHDN and FVKESK. As DNA, the CDR3 is TGTGCCAGCAGCCCCGGGCGGGGGCACTATGGCTACACCTTC. Amino acid sequence: CASSPGRGHYGYTF.

The chain has TRBV15 and TRBJ1-5, with TRBD1 as a possible D gene (6 bases). Germline V CDR1 and CDR2: LNHNV, YYDKDF (reference sequence). Trimming took off 4 bases at V and 2 bases at J, with 6 bases between the two ends. The CDR3 loop spans 13 amino acids. The CDR3 bases are TGTGCCACCAGCACAGGGGGCAATCAGCCCCAGCATTTT. Encoded protein: CATSTGGNQPQHF. Full variable domain (remainder filled in from reference TRBV15 and TRBJ1-5): DAMVIQNPRYQVTQFGKPVTLSCSQTLNHNVMYWYQQKSSQAPKLLFHYYDKDFNNEADTPDNFQSRRPNTSFCFLDIRSPGLGDTAMYLCATSTGGNQPQHFGDGTRLSIL.

The genes are TRBV1 and TRBJ1-5. TRBV1 is a listed pseudogene. The CDR3 is 14 residues long. CDR3 in amino acids: CTSSPEGRGQPQHF. The CDR3 nucleotides read TGCACCAGCAGCCCAGAGGGGCGGGGACAGCCCCAGCATTTT.

This clone has a single count. The junction departs from germline at one end; a sequencing error may be responsible. The chain recombines TRBV5-1 with TRBJ2-6, with TRBD2 identical over 7 bases. There are 19 residues in the CDR3. The germline V gene has CDR1 SGHRS and CDR2 YFSETQ. In nucleotides, the CDR3 is TGCGCCAGCTGCTTGGGAGCGGGGCTCGGCCGCGGGGGGGCCAACGTCCTGACTTTC. This gives the protein CASCLGAGLGRGGANVLTF. Using reference TRBV5-1 and TRBJ2-6 for the parts outside the CDR3, the full variable domain is KAGVTQTPRYLIKTRGQQVTLSCSPISGHRSVSWYQQTPGQGLQFLFEYFSETQRNKGNFPGRFSGRQFSNSRSEMNVSTLELGDSALYLCASCLGAGLGRGGANVLTFGAGSRLTVL.

This chain uses TRBV28 with TRBJ1-5, with D possibly TRBD1 on 6 matching bases. From germline, CDR1 is MDHEN and CDR2 SYDVKM. Trimming removed 7 bases from V and 2 bases from J, with 21 bases in between. The CDR3 spans 17 residues. CDR3 nucleotide sequence: TGTGCCAGCATCCTGGGGGGAGGGGGAATGGGCAATCAGCCCCAGCATTTT. This gives the protein CASILGGGGMGNQPQHF. Full variable domain (rest looked up from reference TRBV28 and TRBJ1-5): DVKVTQSSRYLVKRTGEKVFLECVQDMDHENMFWYRQDPGLGLRLIYFSYDVKMKEKGDIPEGYSVSREKKERFSLILESASTNQTSMYLCASILGGGGMGNQPQHFGDGTRLSIL.

V usage is TRBV6-2 or TRBV6-3 and J usage is TRBJ1-1; D is possibly TRBD1 (5 bases). In germline, CDR1 is MNHEY, CDR2 SVGEGT. The CDR3 is 15 residues long. Trimming cost V 5 bases and J 5 bases, with 18 bases left between them. The CDR3 is CASSHFTGTSTEAFF. The CDR3 DNA reads as TGTGCCAGCAGTCACTTTACCGGGACGAGTACTGAAGCTTTCTTT.

In this sample, this clone turned up once. This rearrangement joins TRBV28 to TRBJ1-3; D is undetermined. Per the germline V gene, CDR1 is MDHEN and CDR2 is SYDVKM. There are 14 residues in the CDR3. V lost 6 bases, J lost 6 bases, and 15 bases lay in between. The CDR3 loop reads CASSLTTRLNTIYF. In nucleotides, the CDR3 is TGTGCCAGCAGCCTGACGACCCGTTTAAACACCATATATTTT.

CDR3 nucleotides: TGTGCCAGCAGCCGGGGGGACAGTTGGCCTAGGAACACTGAAGCTTTCTTT. Encoded protein: CASSRGDSWPRNTEAFF. The chain uses TRBV28 and TRBJ1-1; 7 bases line up with TRBD1. There are 17 residues in the CDR3. Germline V gene sequence: CDR1 MDHEN, CDR2 SYDVKM. V shed 6 bases and J 1 base; nucleotides not matched to a gene: 14.

The chain links TRBV5-6 to TRBJ2-7; TRBD2 agrees at 13 bases. Trimming cost V 3 bases and J 2 bases; bases outside gene matches: 8. Germline V lookup: CDR1 SGHDT, CDR2 YYEEEE. The length of the CDR3 is 17 residues. The CDR3 loop is CASSSTGTSGKTYEQYF. DNA for the CDR3: TGTGCCAGCAGCTCGACCGGGACTAGCGGGAAAACCTACGAGCAGTACTTC. The entire variable domain, with the rest obtained from reference TRBV5-6 and TRBJ2-7, is as follows: DAGVTQSPTHLIKTRGQQVTLRCSPKSGHDTVSWYQQALGQGPQFIFQYYEEEERQRGNFPDRFSGHQFPNYSSELNVNALLLGDSALYLCASSSTGTSGKTYEQYFGPGTRLTVT.

J is TRBJ1-1 and V is TRBV20-1, with D maybe TRBD1 (5 bases). Trimming took off 5 bases at V and 5 bases at J, with 9 bases between the two ends. CDR1 is DFQATT, CDR2 SNEGSKA, per germline (reference sequence). The CDR3 runs 11 residues. The CDR3 loop is CSAGGGTEAFF. The CDR3 DNA reads TGCAGTGCTGGGGGGGGGACTGAAGCTTTCTTT.

This chain uses TRBV27 with TRBJ2-7; D tentatively reads TRBD1 or TRBD2 (6 bases each). V lost 6 bases and J lost 3, with 12 bases in between. The CDR3 totals 13 residues. Per germline, CDR1 MNHEY and CDR2 SMNVEV (reference sequence). The CDR3 spells CASSKGGSYEQYF. CDR3 coding DNA: TGTGCCAGCAGCAAAGGGGGGAGCTACGAGCAGTACTTC.

The V gene is TRBV4-2, the J gene TRBJ2-7; TRBD2 agrees at 7 bases. CDR1 and CDR2 (germline): LGHNA, YNFKEQ. Trimming cost V 0 bases and J 5 bases; bases outside gene matches: 7. The CDR3 runs 15 residues. CDR3 bases: TGTGCCAGCAGCCAAGATGGGTTCCTAGCGGACGAGCAGTACTTC. Translating gives CASSQDGFLADEQYF.

The chain is built from TRBV19 and TRBJ1-1; no firm D call. V lost 4 bases and J lost 10, with 13 bases in between. This CDR3 is built from 12 residues. Germline values: CDR1 LNHDA, CDR2 SQIVND (reference sequence). The CDR3 DNA reads as TGTGCCAGTAGTAAAGTGAGGTGTCTAGCTTTCTTT. Translated: CASSKVRCLAFF.

DNA for the CDR3: TGTGCCAGCAGTTACTCGGCCGGGACAGGGGGATTTGGCTACACCTTC. This translates into CASSYSAGTGGFGYTF. The chain is built from TRBV6-2 or TRBV6-3 and TRBJ1-2; the match to TRBD1 covers 11 bases. The germline V gene has CDR1 MNHEY and CDR2 SVGEGT. Unmatched junction bases numbered 7, after V lost 0 bases and J lost 7 bases. The CDR3 runs 16 residues.

The chain carries TRBV27 and TRBJ1-1; D is perhaps TRBD1 (5 bases). CDR1 is MNHEY and CDR2 is SMNVEV in the germline V gene (reference sequence). Trimming took off 5 bases at V and 4 bases at J, with 17 bases between the two ends. CDR3 length: 15 amino acids. The CDR3 here is CASSAHRRGPTEAFF. In DNA, the CDR3 is TGTGCCAGCAGTGCTCACCGGAGGGGTCCCACTGAAGCTTTCTTT.

The V gene is TRBV28, the J gene TRBJ1-2; D is undetermined. CDR3 length: 11 amino acids. Trimming cost V 4 bases and J 8 bases, with 8 bases left between them. Germline-derived CDR1 and CDR2 are MDHEN and SYDVKM. This CDR3 reads CASSSVRGYTF. Here the CDR3 DNA reads TGTGCCAGCAGTTCTGTTCGAGGCTACACCTTC.

The rearrangement links TRBV6-6 to TRBJ2-1; D gene ambiguous. Germline-derived CDR1 and CDR2 are MNHNY and SVGAGI (reference sequence). This CDR3 has 13 residues. Trimming cost V 7 bases and J 2 bases, with 9 bases left between them. The DNA of the CDR3 is TGTGCCAGCACCCGGCAGACCTACAATGAGCAGTTCTTC. This sequence encodes CASTRQTYNEQFF.